What follows is one T cell receptor beta chain and its context. The target antigen is unknown. Germline V lookup: CDR1 SGHTA, CDR2 FQGTGA. This CDR3 is built from 11 residues. The V and J ends lost 3 bases and 7 bases respectively, with 6 bases between them. TCRdb's table, derived via immunoSEQ multiplex PCR, lists solely in-frame clones and lacks some. The table has about 54,000 clones, over 75% seen once. This entry comes from a study of T cells in localized non-small cell lung cancer. The study's findings and limits: Among blood samples, higher T cell density accompanied longer overall survival. Clonality peaked in uninvolved adjacent lung rather than tumor. Paired adjacent lung recovered a median roughly 60 of the top 100 tumor clones. The tumor had only one region sequenced, so heterogeneity remains possible.

The source of this sequence is a female donor older than 55 with stage II squamous cell lung carcinoma. The J gene is TRBJ1-2, the V gene TRBV7-3; no firm D call. The sequences come from peripheral blood, collected before any cancer treatment. CDR3 amino acids: CASSFEGGYTF. The CDR3 DNA reads TGTGCCAGCAGCTTCGAGGGTGGCTACACCTTC.